These 26 T cell receptor beta chains originate from one sample sequenced in a study of PD-L1 blockade in urothelial cancer. The protocol was immunoSEQ multiplex PCR, while the TCRdb copy is restricted to in-frame clones and leaves out a portion. Of about 72,000 clones listed, 85% to 90% are singletons. Time point: pretreatment peripheral blood. This specimen was PBMCs, taken around atezolizumab (anti-PD-L1) treatment. These receptors came from a man aged 70-80 years with urothelial cancer.

The V and J genes are TRBV19 and TRBJ2-1, with 12 bases that match TRBD1. The V gene's germline CDR1 is LNHDA and CDR2 SQIVND (reference sequence). This CDR3 region has 15 residues. J lost 6 bases, V lost 3 bases, and 3 bases had no gene match. CDR3 residues: CASSMGQGAGNEQFF. The CDR3 coding sequence is TGTGCCAGTAGTATGGGACAGGGGGCCGGCAATGAGCAGTTCTTC.

This chain links TRBV5-6 with TRBJ2-1; 10 nucleotides align to TRBD2. Germline V gives CDR1 SGHDT, CDR2 YYEEEE. The CDR3 totals 17 residues. After removal of 2 bases from V and 6 bases from J, the junction contained 11 bases not matched to a gene. CDR3 nucleotides: TGTGCCAGCAGCTTCCCTGGGAGAGTAGCGGGAGGCAATGAGCAGTTCTTC. This encodes CASSFPGRVAGGNEQFF.

The V call is TRBV6-5, the J call TRBJ1-1; 7 nucleotides line up with TRBD1. The V segment lost 4 bases and the J segment 1 base; nucleotides outside the gene matches: 6. The CDR3 contains 15 residues. Germline loops: CDR1 MNHEY, CDR2 SVGAGI. As DNA, the CDR3 is TGTGCCAGCAGTTCTGAGGGACAGAAGAACACTGAAGCTTTCTTT. Its protein product is CASSSEGQKNTEAFF.

The genes are TRBV28 and TRBJ1-3, with D uncertain. The CDR3 totals 13 residues. CDR1 MDHEN and CDR2 SYDVKM come from the germline V gene. Trimming stripped 8 bases from V and 2 bases from J, with 10 bases between. This CDR3 reads CASVTYPGNTIYF. As DNA, the CDR3 is TGTGCCAGCGTCACCTACCCTGGAAACACCATATATTTT.

The chain combines TRBV7-9 with TRBJ1-4; 8 bases map to TRBD1. CDR1 and CDR2 (germline): SEHNR, FQNEAQ (reference sequence). The CDR3 runs to 14 residues. The trim removed 5 bases at V and 6 bases at J, leaving 5 bases unmatched. CDR3 amino acids: CASSLIRGHEKLFF. The CDR3 DNA is TGTGCCAGCAGCCTGATCAGGGGGCATGAAAAACTGTTTTTT.

This clone has a single count. The chain combines TRBV28 with TRBJ1-1; 8 bases map to TRBD1. Per the germline V gene, CDR1 is MDHEN and CDR2 is SYDVKM. J gave up 13 bases and V 6 bases, and 10 bases lay outside the gene matches. CDR3 length: 12 amino acids. The CDR3 here is CASRPGGRTDFF. In DNA form, the CDR3 reads TGTGCCAGCAGACCAGGGGGCAGGACAGATTTCTTT.

The chain employs TRBV19 and TRBJ1-5; D is possibly TRBD1 (5 bases). Germline values: CDR1 LNHDA, CDR2 SQIVND (reference sequence). Trimming took off 0 bases at V and 0 bases at J, with 15 bases between the two ends. This CDR3 is 18 amino acids long. The CDR3 sequence: CASSIDGPPQGSNQPQHF. The CDR3 DNA reads as TGTGCCAGTAGTATAGATGGCCCCCCCCAGGGTAGCAATCAGCCCCAGCATTTT. The full variable domain, in which reference TRBV19 and TRBJ1-5 provide the parts outside the CDR3, is DGGITQSPKYLFRKEGQNVTLSCEQNLNHDAMYWYRQDPGQGLRLIYYSQIVNDFQKGDIAEGYSVSREKKESFPLTVTSAQKNPTAFYLCASSIDGPPQGSNQPQHFGDGTRLSIL.

V is TRBV2 and J is TRBJ2-3, with a possible D match to TRBD2 (7 bases). The germline gives CDR1 SNHLY, CDR2 FYNNEI. V lost 2 bases to trimming and J lost 6 bases, with 12 bases between them. This CDR3 is built from 14 residues. CDR3 residues: CASSERGRADTQYF. In DNA, the CDR3 is TGTGCCAGCAGTGAAAGGGGGAGGGCCGATACGCAGTATTTT.

This clone came up a few times. The J gene is TRBJ1-2, the V gene TRBV29-1; 10 nucleotides align to TRBD1. CDR1 is SQVTM, CDR2 ANQGSEA, per germline. The CDR3 totals 14 residues. V was pared by 7 bases and J by 4 bases, with 9 bases of the junction left unmatched. In nucleotides, the CDR3 is TGCAGCGCCGAGGCCCGGGACAGGGGCTATGGCTACACCTTC. It specifies CSAEARDRGYGYTF.

The chain uses TRBV9 and TRBJ2-5; D might be TRBD2 (5 bases). The germline V and J ends were trimmed by 0 bases and 5 bases, with 11 bases remaining between them. Germline CDR1 and CDR2: SGDLS and YYNGEE. The CDR3 totals 14 residues. CDR3 sequence: CASSVGNSEETQYF. CDR3 bases: TGTGCCAGCAGCGTAGGGAATAGCGAGGAGACCCAGTACTTC. Full variable domain (outside the CDR3, taken from reference TRBV9 and TRBJ2-5): DSGVTQTPKHLITATGQRVTLRCSPRSGDLSVYWYQQSLDQGLQFLIQYYNGEERAKGNILERFSAQQFPDLHSELNLSSLELGDSALYFCASSVGNSEETQYFGPGTRLLVL.

The chain uses TRBV28 and TRBJ1-1; 7 positions agree with TRBD1. CDR1 is MDHEN and CDR2 is SYDVKM in the germline V gene. The CDR3 spans 14 residues. V was pared by 4 bases and J by 5 bases, with 7 bases of the junction left unmatched. Written as DNA, the CDR3 is TGTGCCAGCAGTTACCAGGGGGGAGTTACTGAAGCTTTCTTT. Amino acids: CASSYQGGVTEAFF.

The chain employs TRBV7-3 and TRBJ1-1; D is perhaps TRBD1 (5 bases). Trimming took off 3 bases at V and 1 base at J, with 15 bases between the two ends. The CDR3 runs 16 residues. Germline-derived CDR1 and CDR2 are SGHTA and FQGTGA. In DNA form, the CDR3 reads TGTGCCAGCAGCTTCCGAGGAGGGGCGGCGAACACTGAAGCTTTCTTT. Its translation: CASSFRGGAANTEAFF.

The J gene is TRBJ2-5, the V gene TRBV7-6; 9 bases are a match to TRBD1. Germline CDR1 SGHVS, CDR2 FNYEAQ. V was pared by 5 bases and J by 5 bases, with 3 bases of the junction left unmatched. This CDR3 is 13 amino acids long. In DNA, the CDR3 is TGTGCCAGCAGCCTAGGACAGGGGGAGACCCAGTACTTC. Its translation: CASSLGQGETQYF.

The V gene is TRBV2, the J gene TRBJ2-2; 11 bases agree with TRBD2. The CDR3 sequence is 15 residues long. Germline V gene data show CDR1 as SNHLY and CDR2 as FYNNEI. With V trimmed by 6 bases and J by 6 bases, 6 bases remained unmatched. CDR3 in DNA: TGTGCCAGCAGATATAGCGGGAGGGCCGCCGGGGAGCTGTTTTTT. The encoded protein is CASRYSGRAAGELFF.

The chain couples TRBV20-1 to TRBJ2-5; D may be TRBD2 (5 bases). CDR3 length: 11 residues. Germline assignment: CDR1 DFQATT and CDR2 SNEGSKA (reference sequence). Between the trimmed V and J ends, which lost 5 bases and 4 bases, there was a span of 8 bases. The DNA for the CDR3 is TGCAGTGCTCGACTAACAGAGACCCAGTACTTC. It specifies CSARLTETQYF.

This clone turned up a few times. The V and J genes are TRBV2 and TRBJ1-5; TRBD1 matches 7 bases. Germline lookup yields CDR1 SNHLY and CDR2 FYNNEI. The V gene end was trimmed by 7 bases and the J gene end by 5 bases; junction bases not matched to a gene: 11. There are 15 residues in the CDR3. CDR3: CASTLEGGGDQPQHF. In DNA form, the CDR3 reads TGTGCCAGCACCCTGGAAGGAGGGGGCGATCAGCCCCAGCATTTT.

This chain links TRBV7-2 with TRBJ1-5; 7 bases line up with TRBD1. Germline-derived CDR1 and CDR2 are SGHTA and FQGNSA. With V trimmed by 5 bases and J by 5 bases, 9 bases remained unmatched. The CDR3 loop spans 15 amino acids. Here the CDR3 reads CASSVTGNRDQPQHF. DNA for the CDR3: TGTGCCAGCAGCGTGACAGGGAACCGCGATCAGCCCCAGCATTTT.

This rearrangement joins TRBV5-4 to TRBJ2-2; TRBD1 matches 9 bases. The CDR3 is 16 residues long. Per germline, CDR1 SGHNT and CDR2 YYREEE (reference sequence). V lost 4 bases to trimming and J lost 3 bases; unmatched junction nucleotides: 7. The CDR3 DNA is TGTGCCAGCAGCGGGGGTGGGACAGGGCACACCGGGGAGCTGTTTTTT. Amino acids: CASSGGGTGHTGELFF. The full variable domain, in which reference TRBV5-4 and TRBJ2-2 provide the parts outside the CDR3, is ETGVTQSPTHLIKTRGQQVTLRCSSQSGHNTVSWYQQALGQGPQFIFQYYREEENGRGNFPPRFSGLQFPNYSSELNVNALELDDSALYLCASSGGGTGHTGELFFGEGSRLTVL.

The chain links TRBV5-1 to TRBJ2-1; TRBD1 matches at 7 bases. Germline-derived CDR1 and CDR2 are SGHRS and YFSETQ. Trimming took 0 bases from V and 0 from J; bases not matched to a gene: 0. The CDR3 is made up of 15 amino acids. This CDR3 reads CASSLGQGSYNEQFF. CDR3 nucleotide sequence: TGCGCCAGCAGCTTGGGACAGGGCTCCTACAATGAGCAGTTCTTC.

The J gene is TRBJ1-2, the V gene TRBV28; the match to TRBD1 covers 9 bases. V lost 6 bases, J lost 8 bases, and 10 bases stayed unmatched. Germline V gene data show CDR1 as MDHEN and CDR2 as SYDVKM. The CDR3 runs to 14 residues. The CDR3: CASRGTGKGDGYTF. The CDR3 bases are TGTGCCAGCAGAGGGACAGGGAAAGGGGACGGCTACACCTTC.

The J gene is TRBJ2-1, the V gene TRBV10-3; TRBD2 agrees at 7 bases. The CDR3 runs to 13 residues. After removal of 8 bases from V and 7 bases from J, the junction contained 8 bases not matched to a gene. Per the germline V gene, CDR1 is ENHRY and CDR2 is SYGVKD. The chain's CDR3 is CAIWAGVNNEQFF. The DNA of the CDR3 is TGTGCCATCTGGGCGGGAGTAAATAATGAGCAGTTCTTC.

The V and J genes are TRBV29-1 and TRBJ1-1, with 10 positions matching TRBD1. The length of the CDR3 is 14 residues. Germline V gene lookup returns CDR1 SQVTM and CDR2 ANQGSEA. Trimming cost V 4 bases and J 5 bases; bases outside gene matches: 7. The CDR3 spells CSVGTGTGETEAFF. DNA of the CDR3: TGCAGCGTTGGGACCGGGACAGGGGAGACTGAAGCTTTCTTT.

The rearrangement links TRBV7-3 to TRBJ2-2; 7 bases are shared with TRBD1. From germline, CDR1 is SGHTA and CDR2 FQGTGA. V was clipped by 5 bases and J by 0 bases; unmatched bases: 3. The CDR3 has 15 amino acids. DNA of the CDR3: TGTGCCAGCAGCCAGACAGGGACGAACACCGGGGAGCTGTTTTTT. Protein sequence: CASSQTGTNTGELFF.

The chain carries TRBV18 and TRBJ2-1; tentatively, D is TRBD2 (6 bases). Germline V lookup: CDR1 KGHSH, CDR2 LQKENI. The V gene lost 1 base and the J gene lost 1 base, with 8 bases spanning the gap. This CDR3 has 15 amino acids. The CDR3 DNA reads as TGTGCCAGCTCACCACTAGCGGTGTCCTACAATGAGCAGTTCTTC. Its translation is CASSPLAVSYNEQFF.

In this sample, this clone turned up once. The chain combines TRBV2 with TRBJ2-7; D unresolved. CDR3 length equals 13 residues. Germline assignment: CDR1 SNHLY and CDR2 FYNNEI. The V end lost 7 bases, the J end lost 3 bases, and 13 bases lay between the germline ends. CDR3 protein: CASNTGLHYEQYF. The CDR3 bases are TGTGCCAGCAATACCGGTCTTCACTACGAGCAGTACTTC.

The chain employs TRBV19 and TRBJ2-7, with a tentative D call TRBD1 (5 bases). Germline lookup yields CDR1 LNHDA and CDR2 SQIVND (reference sequence). This CDR3 has 16 residues. Trimming took off 0 bases at V and 3 bases at J, with 15 bases between the two ends. CDR3 sequence: CASSIDGFGRDYEQYF. The CDR3 DNA reads as TGTGCCAGTAGTATAGATGGGTTTGGCAGGGACTACGAGCAGTACTTC.